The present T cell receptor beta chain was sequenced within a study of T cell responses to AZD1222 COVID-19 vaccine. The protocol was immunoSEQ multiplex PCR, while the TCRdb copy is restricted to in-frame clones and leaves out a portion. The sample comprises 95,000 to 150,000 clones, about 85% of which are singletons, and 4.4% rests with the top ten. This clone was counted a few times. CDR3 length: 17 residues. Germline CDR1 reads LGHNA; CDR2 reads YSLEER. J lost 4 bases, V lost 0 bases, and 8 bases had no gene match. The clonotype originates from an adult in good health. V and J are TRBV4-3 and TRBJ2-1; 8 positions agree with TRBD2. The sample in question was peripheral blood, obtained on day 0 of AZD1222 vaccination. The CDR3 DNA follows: TGCGCCAGCAGCCAAGAACTCCCAGCGGGGGCTTACAATGAGCAGTTCTTC. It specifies CASSQELPAGAYNEQFF.